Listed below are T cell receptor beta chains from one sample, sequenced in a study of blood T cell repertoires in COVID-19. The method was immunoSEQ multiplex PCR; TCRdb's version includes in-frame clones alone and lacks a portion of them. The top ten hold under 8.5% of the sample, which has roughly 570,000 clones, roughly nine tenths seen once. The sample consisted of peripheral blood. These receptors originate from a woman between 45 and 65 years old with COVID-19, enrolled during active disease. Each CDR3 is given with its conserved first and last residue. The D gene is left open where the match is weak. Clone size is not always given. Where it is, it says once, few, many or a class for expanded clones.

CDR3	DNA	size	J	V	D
CATLQRDRVEAFF	TGTGCCACACTACAGCGGGACAGGGTTGAAGCTTTCTTT	.	TRBJ1-1	TRBV28	TRBD1
CASRTAGPYGYTF	TGTGCCAGCAGGACGGCGGGACCCTATGGCTACACCTTC	few	TRBJ1-2	TRBV6-5	.
CASSSPGLAGGNEQFF	TGTGCCAGCAGCAGTCCGGGACTAGCGGGGGGCAATGAGCAGTTCTTC	.	TRBJ2-1	TRBV16	TRBD2
CASSPPDRMNTEAFF	TGCGCCAGCAGCCCGCCGGACAGAATGAACACTGAAGCTTTCTTT	.	TRBJ1-1	TRBV5-1	.
CASSFKRGGVGPSPYEQYF	TGTGCCAGCAGCTTTAAAAGGGGAGGGGTTGGCCCATCACCCTACGAGCAGTACTTC	.	TRBJ2-7	TRBV11-2	TRBD2
CASSPRRGHEQYF	TGTGCCAGCAGTCCCCGGAGAGGCCACGAGCAGTACTTC	.	TRBJ2-7	TRBV6-5	.
CASSYRQGENPPLHF	TGTGCCAGCAGCTACCGACAGGGAGAAAATCCACCCCTCCACTTT	.	TRBJ1-6	TRBV7-9	TRBD1
CASSPGTGGINEKLFF	TGTGCCAGCAGCCCCGGGACAGGGGGTATTAATGAAAAACTGTTTTTT	few	TRBJ1-4	TRBV27	TRBD1
CASSLGLNEKLFF	TGTGCCAGCTCCCTGGGGCTTAATGAAAAACTGTTTTTT	.	TRBJ1-4	TRBV19	.
CASSQEWAGGSGGETQYF	TGCGCCAGCAGCCAAGAGTGGGCGGGGGGCTCGGGTGGAGAGACCCAGTACTTC	.	TRBJ2-5	TRBV4-1	TRBD2
CASSSTQIQETQYF	TGTGCCAGCAGTTCAACACAGATCCAAGAGACCCAGTACTTC	.	TRBJ2-5	TRBV6-5	.
CSVVVPQGLNTEAFF	TGCAGCGTTGTTGTGCCGCAGGGATTGAACACTGAAGCTTTCTTT	.	TRBJ1-1	TRBV29-1	.
CASSYLSVNGYTF	TGTGCCAGCAGTTATCTTTCGGTGAATGGCTACACCTTC	.	TRBJ1-2	TRBV6-5	.
CASSLEGLTGYGYTF	TGTGCCAGCAGCTTAGAGGGTCTTACAGGCTATGGCTACACCTTC	.	TRBJ1-2	TRBV7-2	.
CASSQGQGMNTEAFF	TGTGCCAGCAGCCAAGGACAGGGAATGAACACTGAAGCTTTCTTT	once	TRBJ1-1	TRBV3-1/TRBV3-2	TRBD1
CASTGSSGANVLTF	TGTGCCAGCACGGGATCCTCTGGGGCCAACGTCCTGACTTTC	.	TRBJ2-6	TRBV27	.
CASSYFAGGPYNEQFF	TGTGCCAGCAGTTACTTCGCGGGGGGCCCCTACAATGAGCAGTTCTTC	.	TRBJ2-1	TRBV6-5	TRBD2
CASSLDRQGHEQFF	TGTGCCAGCAGCTTGGACCGACAGGGCCATGAGCAGTTCTTC	.	TRBJ2-1	TRBV5-4	TRBD1
CASRTIDTQYF	TGTGCCAGCAGGACTATAGATACGCAGTATTTT	.	TRBJ2-3	TRBV6-5	.
CASSQLSRAGSGYTF	TGTGCCAGCAGCCAATTGAGCCGGGCAGGGTCTGGCTACACCTTC	once	TRBJ1-2	TRBV3-1/TRBV3-2	.
CASSIVGQDGMPQHF	TGTGCCAGTAGTATAGTTGGGCAGGACGGGATGCCCCAGCATTTT	.	TRBJ1-5	TRBV19	.
CASSSLTGFPYEQYF	TGTGCCAGCAGTTCCCTGACAGGATTTCCCTACGAGCAGTACTTC	.	TRBJ2-7	TRBV28	.
CASSYRQASYEQYF	TGCGCCAGCAGCTACAGACAAGCCTCCTACGAGCAGTACTTC	.	TRBJ2-7	TRBV5-1	.
CASSSARGQNYNEQFF	TGCGCCAGCAGTTCTGCAAGGGGGCAGAACTACAATGAGCAGTTCTTC	.	TRBJ2-1	TRBV5-1	TRBD1
CASRRGLSSYNSPLHF	TGTGCCAGCAGGAGGGGACTTAGCTCCTATAATTCACCCCTCCACTTT	.	TRBJ1-6	TRBV5-6	.
CASSLVEGGNQPQHF	TGTGCCAGCAGTTTAGTAGAGGGAGGCAATCAGCCCCAGCATTTT	.	TRBJ1-5	TRBV28	.
CASRLRGHNQPQHF	TGTGCAAGTCGCCTCAGGGGGCACAATCAGCCCCAGCATTTT	.	TRBJ1-5	TRBV12-2	.
CASSIQGLDEQYF	TGTGCCAGCAGTATACAGGGTTTGGACGAGCAGTACTTC	.	TRBJ2-7	TRBV12-3/TRBV12-4	.
CASSSALAGINNEQFF	TGTGCCAGCAGTTCCGCACTAGCGGGGATAAACAATGAGCAGTTCTTC	.	TRBJ2-1	TRBV6-2/TRBV6-3	TRBD2
CSVGSSASYTF	TGCAGCGTTGGGAGTTCGGCGAGCTACACCTTC	.	TRBJ1-2	TRBV29-1	.
CASSLGSPGDGYTF	TGTGCCAGCAGCTTGGGCAGCCCGGGAGATGGCTACACCTTC	.	TRBJ1-2	TRBV5-6	.
CASTSWTGDGYTF	TGCGCCAGCACCTCTTGGACAGGGGATGGCTACACCTTC	few	TRBJ1-2	TRBV5-1	TRBD1
CASSIGTGGRYGYTF	TGTGCCAGCAGCATCGGGACAGGGGGACGTTATGGCTACACCTTC	.	TRBJ1-2	TRBV13	TRBD1
CASSARQVHKNTEAFF	TGTGCCAGCAGTGCCAGACAGGTCCACAAGAACACTGAAGCTTTCTTT	.	TRBJ1-1	TRBV28	.
CASRPGQGWNEQFF	TGTGCCAGCAGACCGGGACAGGGGTGGAATGAGCAGTTCTTC	.	TRBJ2-1	TRBV6-5	TRBD1
CATRDGLAKNIQYF	TGTGCCACCCGAGATGGACTAGCCAAAAACATTCAGTACTTC	.	TRBJ2-4	TRBV10-3	.